This T cell receptor beta chain comes out of a study of T cells in Graves' hyperthyroidism and ophthalmopathy. Findings of the study overall: Ophthalmopathy was distinguished from stable hyperthyroidism by 13 V-J signatures. Blood also showed most of the thyroid clonotypes that were expanded above 0.001.

Amplification targeted TCR beta CDR3 regions from RNA transcripts. First-round RT-PCR targeting the TCR CDR3 was performed with the HTBI primer set. TCRdb re-called the multiplex PCR reads through MiXCR, storing one row per CDR3 protein. This table has fewer than 450,000 distinct CDR3 sequences, around an eighth appearing once. Concerning this clonotype: Its antigen is unknown.

Germline CDR1 reads MNHNS; CDR2 reads SASEGT. CDR3 length equals 14 residues. The J segment lost 5 bases and the V segment lost 6 bases, leaving 7 bases of the junction unmatched. Individuals with ophthalmopathy presented a Clinical Activity Score of at least 3, a NOSPECS grade of at least 4 and a duration under 3 months. Reasons for excluding patients were uncontrolled infection, other autoimmune disease, pregnancy or lactation. The sample taken for sequencing was blood. The sequence was collected from a man in his fifties with Graves' ophthalmopathy. This chain uses TRBV6-1 with TRBJ1-2; 9 nucleotides align to TRBD1. For the CDR3, the DNA is TGTGCCAGCAGCCTCGGACAGGGGATTTATGGCTACACCTTC. Translation: CASSLGQGIYGYTF.